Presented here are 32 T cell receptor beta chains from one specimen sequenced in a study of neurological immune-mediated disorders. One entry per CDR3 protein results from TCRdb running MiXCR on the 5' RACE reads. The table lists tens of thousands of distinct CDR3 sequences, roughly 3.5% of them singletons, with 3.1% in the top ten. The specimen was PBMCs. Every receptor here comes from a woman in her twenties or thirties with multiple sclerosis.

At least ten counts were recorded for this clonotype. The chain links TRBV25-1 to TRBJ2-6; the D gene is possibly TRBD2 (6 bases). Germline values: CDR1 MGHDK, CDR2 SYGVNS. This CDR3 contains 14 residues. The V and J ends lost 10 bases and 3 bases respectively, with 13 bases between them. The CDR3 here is CATSSGFGANVLTF. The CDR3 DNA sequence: TGTGCCACCTCGAGCGGGTTTGGGGCCAACGTCCTGACTTTC.

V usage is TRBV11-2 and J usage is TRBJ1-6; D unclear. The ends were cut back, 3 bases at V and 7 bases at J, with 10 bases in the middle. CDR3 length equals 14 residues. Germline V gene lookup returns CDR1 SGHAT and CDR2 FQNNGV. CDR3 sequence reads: CASSFSFSNSPLHF. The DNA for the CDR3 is TGTGCCAGCAGCTTCAGTTTTTCGAATTCACCCCTCCACTTT. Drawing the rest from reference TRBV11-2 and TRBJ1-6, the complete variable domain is EAGVAQSPRYKIIEKRQSVAFWCNPISGHATLYWYQQILGQGPKLLIQFQNNGVVDDSQLPKDRFSAERLKGVDSTLKIQPAKLEDSAVYLCASSFSFSNSPLHFGNGTRLTVT.

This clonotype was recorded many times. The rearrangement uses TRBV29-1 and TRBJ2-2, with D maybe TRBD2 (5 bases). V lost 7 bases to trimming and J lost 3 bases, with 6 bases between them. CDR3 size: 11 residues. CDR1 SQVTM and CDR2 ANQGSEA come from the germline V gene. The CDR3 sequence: CSAGDTGELFF. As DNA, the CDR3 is TGCAGCGCCGGGGACACCGGGGAGCTGTTTTTT.

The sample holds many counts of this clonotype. The chain's CDR3 is CASSSGDGQETQYF. CDR3 DNA sequence: TGCGCCAGCAGCTCCGGGGACGGCCAAGAGACCCAGTACTTC. The chain has TRBV5-1 and TRBJ2-5; the D call may be TRBD1 or TRBD2 (5 bases each). The CDR3 consists of 14 residues. Germline V gene lookup returns CDR1 SGHRS and CDR2 YFSETQ. Trimming shortened V by 3 bases and J by 1 base, and 10 bases separated the two germline ends.

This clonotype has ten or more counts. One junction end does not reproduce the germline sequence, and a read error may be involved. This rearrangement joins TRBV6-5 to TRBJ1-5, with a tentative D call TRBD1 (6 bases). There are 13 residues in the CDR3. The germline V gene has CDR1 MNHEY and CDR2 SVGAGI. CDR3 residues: CASSLGQKQPQNF. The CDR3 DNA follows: TGTGCCAGCAGTCTTGGACAGAAGCAGCCCCAGAATTTT.

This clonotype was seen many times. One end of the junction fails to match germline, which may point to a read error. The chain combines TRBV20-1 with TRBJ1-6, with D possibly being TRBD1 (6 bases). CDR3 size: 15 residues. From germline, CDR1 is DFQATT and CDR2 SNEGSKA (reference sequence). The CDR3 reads CSPTLRGRNNSPLNF. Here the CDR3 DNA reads TGCAGCCCCACCCTGCGGGGGCGGAATAATTCACCCCTCAACTTT.

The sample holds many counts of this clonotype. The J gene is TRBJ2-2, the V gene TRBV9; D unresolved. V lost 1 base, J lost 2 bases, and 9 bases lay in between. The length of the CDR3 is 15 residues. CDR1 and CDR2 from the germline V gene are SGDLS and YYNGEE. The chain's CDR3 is CASSVRSLNTGELFF. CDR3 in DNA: TGTGCCAGCAGCGTACGTTCTCTTAACACCGGGGAGCTGTTTTTT.

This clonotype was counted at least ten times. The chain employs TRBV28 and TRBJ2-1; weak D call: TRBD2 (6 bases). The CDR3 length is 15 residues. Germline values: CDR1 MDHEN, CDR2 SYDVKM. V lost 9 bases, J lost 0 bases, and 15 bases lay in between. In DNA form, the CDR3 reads TGTGCCAGTTCCCCGGGAGCCAGCTCCTACAATGAGCAGTTCTTC. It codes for CASSPGASSYNEQFF.

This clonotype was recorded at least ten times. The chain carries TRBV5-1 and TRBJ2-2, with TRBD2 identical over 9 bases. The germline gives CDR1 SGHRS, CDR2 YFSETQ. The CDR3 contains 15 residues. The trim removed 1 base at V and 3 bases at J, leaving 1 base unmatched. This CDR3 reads CASSLQRGDTGELFF. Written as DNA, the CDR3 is TGCGCCAGCAGCTTGCAGCGGGGGGACACCGGGGAGCTGTTTTTT.

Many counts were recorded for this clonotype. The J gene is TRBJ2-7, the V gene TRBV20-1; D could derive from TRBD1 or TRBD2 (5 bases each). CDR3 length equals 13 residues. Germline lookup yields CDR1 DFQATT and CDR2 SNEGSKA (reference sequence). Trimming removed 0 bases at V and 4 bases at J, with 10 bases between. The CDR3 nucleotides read TGCAGTGCTAGAGAGGTGGGGACGTACGAGCAGTACTTC. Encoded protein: CSAREVGTYEQYF.

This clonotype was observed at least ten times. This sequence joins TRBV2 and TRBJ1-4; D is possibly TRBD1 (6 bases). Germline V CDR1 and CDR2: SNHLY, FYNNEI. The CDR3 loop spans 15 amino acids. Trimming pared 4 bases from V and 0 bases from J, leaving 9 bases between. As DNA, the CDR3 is TGTGCCAGCAGTGGGACAGTAGCAACTAATGAAAAACTGTTTTTT. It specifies CASSGTVATNEKLFF.

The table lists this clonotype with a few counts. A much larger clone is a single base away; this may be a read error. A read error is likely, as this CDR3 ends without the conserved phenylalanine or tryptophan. The CDR3 region is CASTPGGLREQYI. CDR3 nucleotides: TGTGCCAGCACCCCAGGGGGGCTGCGAGAGCAGTACATC. The chain is built from TRBV5-8 and TRBJ2-7; possibly TRBD1 for D (7 bases). V gave up 6 bases and J gave up 7 bases, with 17 bases separating them. From germline, CDR1 is SGHTS and CDR2 YDEGEE. CDR3 length: 13 amino acids.

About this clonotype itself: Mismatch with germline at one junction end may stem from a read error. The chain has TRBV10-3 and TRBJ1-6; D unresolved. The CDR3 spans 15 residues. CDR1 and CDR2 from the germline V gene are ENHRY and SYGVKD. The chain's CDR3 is CAISAVPGDTSPLNF. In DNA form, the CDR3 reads TGTGCCATCAGTGCGGTTCCAGGCGATACTTCACCCCTCAACTTT.

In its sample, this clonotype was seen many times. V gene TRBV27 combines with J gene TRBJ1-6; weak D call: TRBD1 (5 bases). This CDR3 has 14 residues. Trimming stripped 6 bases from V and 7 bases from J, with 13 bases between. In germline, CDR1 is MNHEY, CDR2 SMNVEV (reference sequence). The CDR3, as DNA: TGTGCCAGCAGAACCGGGACGGCGAATTCACCCCTCCACTTT. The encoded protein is CASRTGTANSPLHF.

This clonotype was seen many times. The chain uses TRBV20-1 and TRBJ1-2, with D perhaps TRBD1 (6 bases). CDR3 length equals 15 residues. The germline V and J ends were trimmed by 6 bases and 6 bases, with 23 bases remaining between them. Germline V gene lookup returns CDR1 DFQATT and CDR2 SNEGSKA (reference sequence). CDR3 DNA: TGCAGTGCCCCACCGGCGGACAGTCCTATTGATGGCTACACCTTC. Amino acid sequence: CSAPPADSPIDGYTF.

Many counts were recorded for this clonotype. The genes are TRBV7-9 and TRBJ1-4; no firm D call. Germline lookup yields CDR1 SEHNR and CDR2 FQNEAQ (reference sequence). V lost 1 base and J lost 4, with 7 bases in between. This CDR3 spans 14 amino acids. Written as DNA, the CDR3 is TGTGCCAGCAGCTTAGTCACCGGTAATGAAAAACTGTTTTTT. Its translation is CASSLVTGNEKLFF.

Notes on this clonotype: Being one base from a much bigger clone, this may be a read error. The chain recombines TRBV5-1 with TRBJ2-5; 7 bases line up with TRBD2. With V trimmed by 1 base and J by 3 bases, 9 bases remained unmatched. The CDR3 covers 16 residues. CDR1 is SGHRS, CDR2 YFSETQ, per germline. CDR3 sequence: CASSLILRGTEETQYF. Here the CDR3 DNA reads TGCGCCAGCAGCTTGATTTTGCGGGGGACCGAAGAGACCCAGTACTTC.

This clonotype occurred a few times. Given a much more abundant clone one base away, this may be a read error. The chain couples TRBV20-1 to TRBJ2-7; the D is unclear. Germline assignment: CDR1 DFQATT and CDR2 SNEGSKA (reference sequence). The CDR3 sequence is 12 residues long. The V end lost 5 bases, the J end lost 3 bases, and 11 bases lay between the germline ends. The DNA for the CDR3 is TGCAGTGCTTGGGAAAGAATCTACGAGCAGTACTTC. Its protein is CSAWERIYEQYF.

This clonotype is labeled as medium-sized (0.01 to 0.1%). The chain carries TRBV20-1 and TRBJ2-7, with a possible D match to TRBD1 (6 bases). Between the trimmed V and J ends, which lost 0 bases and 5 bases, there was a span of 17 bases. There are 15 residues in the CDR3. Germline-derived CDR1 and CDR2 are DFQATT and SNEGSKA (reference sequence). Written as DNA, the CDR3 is TGCAGTGCTAGAGATATTCAGGGGCCCAGGGACGAGCAGTACTTC. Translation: CSARDIQGPRDEQYF.

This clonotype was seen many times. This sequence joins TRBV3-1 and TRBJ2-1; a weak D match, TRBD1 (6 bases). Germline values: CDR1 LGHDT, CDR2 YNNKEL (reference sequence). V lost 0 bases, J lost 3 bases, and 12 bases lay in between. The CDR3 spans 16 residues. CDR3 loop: CASSQDRGGDYNEQFF. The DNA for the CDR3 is TGTGCCAGCAGCCAAGATCGAGGGGGAGACTACAATGAGCAGTTCTTC.

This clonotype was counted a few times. The CDR3 DNA reads TGTGCCAGCAGCTCCAACTACCGGGACTTAGCGGACACCGGGGAGCTGTTTTTT. It is translated as CASSSNYRDLADTGELFF. The chain uses TRBV7-9 and TRBJ2-2; a possible D gene is TRBD2 (6 bases). Deletions cut 4 bases from V and 3 bases from J, with 21 bases between. Germline V gives CDR1 SEHNR, CDR2 FQNEAQ (reference sequence). This CDR3 region has 18 residues.

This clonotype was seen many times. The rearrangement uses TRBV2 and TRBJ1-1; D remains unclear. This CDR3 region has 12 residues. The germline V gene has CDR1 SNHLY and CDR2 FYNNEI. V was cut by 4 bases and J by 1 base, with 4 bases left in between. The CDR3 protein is CASSARNTEAFF. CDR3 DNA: TGTGCCAGCAGTGCCAGGAACACTGAAGCTTTCTTT.

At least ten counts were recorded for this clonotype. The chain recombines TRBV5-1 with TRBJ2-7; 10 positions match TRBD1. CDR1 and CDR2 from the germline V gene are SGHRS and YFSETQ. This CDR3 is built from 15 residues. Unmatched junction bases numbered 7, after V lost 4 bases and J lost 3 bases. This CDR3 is CASSPQTGGLYEQYF. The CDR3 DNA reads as TGCGCCAGCAGCCCTCAGACAGGGGGCCTCTACGAGCAGTACTTC.

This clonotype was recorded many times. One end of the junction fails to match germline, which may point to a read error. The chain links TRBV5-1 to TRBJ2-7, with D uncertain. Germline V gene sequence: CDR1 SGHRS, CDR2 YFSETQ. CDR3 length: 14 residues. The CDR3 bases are TGTGCCAGCAGTTTAGGCGGAAATTCCTACGAGCAGTACTTC. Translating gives CASSLGGNSYEQYF. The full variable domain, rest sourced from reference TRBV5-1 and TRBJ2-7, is KAGVTQTPRYLIKTRGQQVTLSCSPISGHRSVSWYQQTPGQGLQFLFEYFSETQRNKGNFPGRFSGRQFSNSRSEMNVSTLELGDSALYLCASSLGGNSYEQYFGPGTRLTVT.

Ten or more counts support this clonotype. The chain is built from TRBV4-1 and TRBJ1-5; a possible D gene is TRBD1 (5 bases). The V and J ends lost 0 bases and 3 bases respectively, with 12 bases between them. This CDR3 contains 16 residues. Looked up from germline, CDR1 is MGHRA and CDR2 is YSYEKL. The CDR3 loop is CASSQEWGINNQPQHF. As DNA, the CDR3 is TGCGCCAGCAGCCAAGAGTGGGGCATTAACAATCAGCCCCAGCATTTT.

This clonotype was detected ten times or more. In nucleotides, the CDR3 is TGTGCCAGCAGTTACCCGGGGACGGGTGAAGCTTTCTTT. As protein: CASSYPGTGEAFF. The chain has TRBV6-5 and TRBJ1-1; possibly TRBD1 for D (5 bases). The ends were cut back, 2 bases at V and 7 bases at J, with 11 bases in the middle. CDR1 and CDR2 (germline): MNHEY, SVGAGI. The CDR3 runs to 13 residues.

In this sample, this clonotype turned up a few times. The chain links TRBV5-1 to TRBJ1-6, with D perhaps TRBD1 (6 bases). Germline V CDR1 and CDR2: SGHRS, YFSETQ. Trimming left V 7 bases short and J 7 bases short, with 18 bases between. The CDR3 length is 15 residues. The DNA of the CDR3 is TGCGCCAGCTCCAAAATGGCAGGGGAAAATTCACCCCTCCACTTT. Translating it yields CASSKMAGENSPLHF.

In nucleotides, the CDR3 is TGTGCCAGCAGCTTAATAGGGCGGTTCGGCTACGAGCAGTACTTC. Its translation: CASSLIGRFGYEQYF. The chain employs TRBV7-3 and TRBJ2-7; D remains ambiguous. Germline V gene data show CDR1 as SGHTA and CDR2 as FQGTGA. The CDR3 totals 15 residues. The V end was cut by 1 base, the J end by 3 bases, with 13 bases between.

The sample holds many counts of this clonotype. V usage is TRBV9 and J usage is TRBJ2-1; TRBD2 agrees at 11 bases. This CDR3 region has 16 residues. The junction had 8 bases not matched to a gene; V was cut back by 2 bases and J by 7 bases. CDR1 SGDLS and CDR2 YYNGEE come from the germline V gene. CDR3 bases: TGTGCCAGCAGCGTCGATAGCGGGGGGGTTAGGAATGAGCAGTTCTTC. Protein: CASSVDSGGVRNEQFF.

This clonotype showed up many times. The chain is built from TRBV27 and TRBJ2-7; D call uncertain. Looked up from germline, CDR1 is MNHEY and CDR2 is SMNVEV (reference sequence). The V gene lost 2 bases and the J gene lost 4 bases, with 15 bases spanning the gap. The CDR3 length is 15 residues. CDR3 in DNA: TGTGCCAGCAGTTTAGTGGCAGGCACCGGGTACGAGCAGTACTTC. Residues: CASSLVAGTGYEQYF.

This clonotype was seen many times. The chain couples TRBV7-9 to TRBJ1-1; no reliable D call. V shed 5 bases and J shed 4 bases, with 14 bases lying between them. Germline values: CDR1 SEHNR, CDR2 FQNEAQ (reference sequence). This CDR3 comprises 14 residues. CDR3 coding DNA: TGTGCCAGCAGCGTATTACAGAGGAGCACTGAAGCTTTCTTT. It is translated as CASSVLQRSTEAFF.

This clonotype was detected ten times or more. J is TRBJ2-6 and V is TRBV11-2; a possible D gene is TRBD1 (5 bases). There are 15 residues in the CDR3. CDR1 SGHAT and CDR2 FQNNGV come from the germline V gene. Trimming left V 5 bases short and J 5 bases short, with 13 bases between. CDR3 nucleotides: TGTGCCAGCAGCCCAACAGGTCTTTGGGCCAACGTCCTGACTTTC. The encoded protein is CASSPTGLWANVLTF. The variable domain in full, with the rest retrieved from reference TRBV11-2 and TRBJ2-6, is EAGVAQSPRYKIIEKRQSVAFWCNPISGHATLYWYQQILGQGPKLLIQFQNNGVVDDSQLPKDRFSAERLKGVDSTLKIQPAKLEDSAVYLCASSPTGLWANVLTFGAGSRLTVL.